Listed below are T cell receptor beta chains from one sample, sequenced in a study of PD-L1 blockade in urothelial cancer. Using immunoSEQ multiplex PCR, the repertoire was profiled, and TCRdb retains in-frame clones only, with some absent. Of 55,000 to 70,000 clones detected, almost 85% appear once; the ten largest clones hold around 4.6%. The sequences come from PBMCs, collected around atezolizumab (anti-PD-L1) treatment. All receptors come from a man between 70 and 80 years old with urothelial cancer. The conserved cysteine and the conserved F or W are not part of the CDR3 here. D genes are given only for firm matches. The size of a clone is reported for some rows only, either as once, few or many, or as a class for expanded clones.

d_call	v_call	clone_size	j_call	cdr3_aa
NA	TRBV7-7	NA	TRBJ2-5	ASSRQIQETQY
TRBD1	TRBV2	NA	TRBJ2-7	ASSLRDRGPYEQY
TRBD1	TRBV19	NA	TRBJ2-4	ASGQGIGDIQY
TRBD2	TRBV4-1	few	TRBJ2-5	ASSLSGAQETQY
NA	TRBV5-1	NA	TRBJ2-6	ASSLRVDGHSGANVLT
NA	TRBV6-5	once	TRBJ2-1	ASCVGSSYNEQF
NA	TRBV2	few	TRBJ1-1	ASTGGPGLRTEAF
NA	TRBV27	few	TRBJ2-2	ASSLWGPNTGELF
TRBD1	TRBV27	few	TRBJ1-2	ASSPGQGTDYGYT
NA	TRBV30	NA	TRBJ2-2	AWSHGVPGHRELF
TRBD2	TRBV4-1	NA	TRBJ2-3	ASSLQTSGSTDTQY
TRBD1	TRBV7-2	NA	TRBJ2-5	ASSRDRGLGETQY
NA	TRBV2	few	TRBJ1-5	ASSEGSRGQPQH
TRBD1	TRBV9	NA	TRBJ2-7	ASSPQTGGRGYEQY
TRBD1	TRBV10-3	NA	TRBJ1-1	ATGQGRDTEAF
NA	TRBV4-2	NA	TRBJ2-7	ASSPRALGSSYEQY
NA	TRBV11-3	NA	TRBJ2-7	ASSRPGSEQY
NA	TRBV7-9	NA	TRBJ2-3	ASSSPRGLSTDTQY
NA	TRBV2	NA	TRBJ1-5	ASSEAGLWSNQPQH
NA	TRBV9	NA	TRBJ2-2	ASSAGGWENTGELF
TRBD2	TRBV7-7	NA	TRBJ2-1	ASSLTSGISYNEQF
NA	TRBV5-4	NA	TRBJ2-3	ASSSRTDTQY
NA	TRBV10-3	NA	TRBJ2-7	AISEGDSYEQY
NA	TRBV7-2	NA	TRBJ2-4	ASSLVSGVAKNIQY
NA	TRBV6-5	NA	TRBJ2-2	ASSYERENTGELF
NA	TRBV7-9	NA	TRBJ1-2	ASSLGSGKNYGYT
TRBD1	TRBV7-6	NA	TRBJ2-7	ASSARDSYEQY
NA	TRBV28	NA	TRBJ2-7	ASSGPTYGQY
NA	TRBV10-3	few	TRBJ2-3	AIRSTLLASTDTQY
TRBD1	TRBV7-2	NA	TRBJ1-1	ASSWTGVTEAF
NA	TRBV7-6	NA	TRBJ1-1	ASSLTGGANEAF
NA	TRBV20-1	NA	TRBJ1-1	SATWEYAF
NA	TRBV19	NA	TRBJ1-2	ASSIGGANYGYT
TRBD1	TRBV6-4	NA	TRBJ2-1	ASSDSGTGSYNEQF
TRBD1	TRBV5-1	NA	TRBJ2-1	ASIRQGGNEQF
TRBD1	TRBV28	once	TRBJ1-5	ASSSISGTANQPQH
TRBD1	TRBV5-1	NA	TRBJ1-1	ASSLDPPGQAAVGF
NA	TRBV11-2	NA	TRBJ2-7	ASSLDRGQLYEQY
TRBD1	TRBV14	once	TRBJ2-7	ASSQGTGTYEQY
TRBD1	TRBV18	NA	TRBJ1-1	ASSSGQGAEAF
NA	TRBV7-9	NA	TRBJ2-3	ASSVGSGSGTDTQY
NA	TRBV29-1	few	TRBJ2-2	SVVGPLSNTGELF
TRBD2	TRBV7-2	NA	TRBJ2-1	ASSPQAGGPPYNEQF
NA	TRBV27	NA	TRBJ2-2	ASSLRSPGGSVYTGELF
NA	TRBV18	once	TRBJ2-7	ASSGASYEQY
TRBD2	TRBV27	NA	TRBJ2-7	ASWPSGLPGEQY
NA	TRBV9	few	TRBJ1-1	ASSGRGSREAF
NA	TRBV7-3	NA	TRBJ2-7	ASSPWRSYEQY
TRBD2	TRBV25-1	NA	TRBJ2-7	ASLGGLGYEQY
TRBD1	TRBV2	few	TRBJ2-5	ASRSRDRVRETQY
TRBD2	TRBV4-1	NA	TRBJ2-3	ASSQGEGLAAVDTQY
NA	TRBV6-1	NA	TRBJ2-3	AIQRLDTDTQY
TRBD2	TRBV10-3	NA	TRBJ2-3	ATTVLAGDTDTQY
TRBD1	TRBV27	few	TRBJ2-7	ASSVRDRGYEQY
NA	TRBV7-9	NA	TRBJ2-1	ASSLVSSYNEQF
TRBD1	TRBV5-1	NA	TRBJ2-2	ASSLGGQGAAGELF
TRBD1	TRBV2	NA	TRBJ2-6	AGRDSSSGANVLT